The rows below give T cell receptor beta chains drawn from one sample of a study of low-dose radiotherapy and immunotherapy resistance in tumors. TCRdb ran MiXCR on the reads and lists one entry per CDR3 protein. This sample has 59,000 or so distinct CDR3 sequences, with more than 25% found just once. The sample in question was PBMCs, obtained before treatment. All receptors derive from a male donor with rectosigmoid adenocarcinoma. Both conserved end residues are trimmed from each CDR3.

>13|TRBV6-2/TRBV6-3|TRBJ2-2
ASSFPGHYNRELF
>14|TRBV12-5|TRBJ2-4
ASGLPLGGGKDIQY
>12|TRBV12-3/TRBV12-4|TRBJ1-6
ASSHGQTNSPLH
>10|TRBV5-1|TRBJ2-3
ASSQGADTQY
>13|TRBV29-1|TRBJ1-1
SVGMGPLLRTEAF
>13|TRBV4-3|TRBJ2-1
ASSPGTLAVYEQF
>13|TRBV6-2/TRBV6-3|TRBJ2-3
ASGGASGSTDTQY
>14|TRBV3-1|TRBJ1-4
ASSQVPGGGNEKLF
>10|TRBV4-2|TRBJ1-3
ASSQEIETIY
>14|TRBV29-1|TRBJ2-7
SVEERLATRPYEQY
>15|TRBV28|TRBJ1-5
ASRPAGTGGSNQPQH
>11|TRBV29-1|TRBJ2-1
SVSGTEYNEQF
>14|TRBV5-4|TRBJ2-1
ASSSERGLSYNEQF
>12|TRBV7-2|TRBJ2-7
ASSLASTDYEQY
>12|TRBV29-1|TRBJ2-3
SVEPPAGTDTQY
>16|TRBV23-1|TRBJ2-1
ASVTGTGRTSGRDEQF
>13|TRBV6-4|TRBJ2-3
ASSDEGDATDTQY
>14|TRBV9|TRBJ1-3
ASSAGRVRTRDTIY
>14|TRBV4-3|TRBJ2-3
ASSPTSVGGSDTQY
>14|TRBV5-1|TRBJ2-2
ASSPVGVANTGELI
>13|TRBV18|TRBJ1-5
ASSLLGDSNQPQH
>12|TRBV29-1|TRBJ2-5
SAVTGGSSETQY
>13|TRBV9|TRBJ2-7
ASSVSGTSGYEQY
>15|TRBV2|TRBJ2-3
ASSEVGVAGGTDTQY
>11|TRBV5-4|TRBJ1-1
ASSRLMNTEAF
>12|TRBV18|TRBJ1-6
ASSPPRGIAPLH
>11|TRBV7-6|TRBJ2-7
ASSLALGAEQY
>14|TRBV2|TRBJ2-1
ASSDWSPSSYNEQF
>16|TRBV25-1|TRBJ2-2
ASSDRAGVPRGSGELF
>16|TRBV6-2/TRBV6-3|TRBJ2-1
ASSYRRLASGSYNEQF
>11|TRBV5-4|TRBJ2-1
ASSPRRVGEQF
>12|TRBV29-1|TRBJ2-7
SVAGNRPPYEQY
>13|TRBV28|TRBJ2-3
ASRTGALGTDTQY
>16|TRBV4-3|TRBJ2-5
ASSQDWVRFSYQETQY
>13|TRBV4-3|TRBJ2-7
ASSQFGEDPYEQY
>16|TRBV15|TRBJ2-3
ATSRGGTSYSSTDTQY
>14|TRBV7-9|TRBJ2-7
ASSPRGLAVSHEQY
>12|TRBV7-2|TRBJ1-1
ASSLERDGTEAF
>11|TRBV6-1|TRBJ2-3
ASSEALTDTQY
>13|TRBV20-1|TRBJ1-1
SARDRDRGYTEAF
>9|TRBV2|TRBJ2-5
ASTQQETQY
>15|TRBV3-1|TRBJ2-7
ASSQVSSGTDSYEQY
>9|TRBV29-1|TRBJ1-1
SVEDGYEAF
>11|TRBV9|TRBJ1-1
ASSPRQTTEAF
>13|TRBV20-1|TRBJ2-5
SARARDRGVETQY